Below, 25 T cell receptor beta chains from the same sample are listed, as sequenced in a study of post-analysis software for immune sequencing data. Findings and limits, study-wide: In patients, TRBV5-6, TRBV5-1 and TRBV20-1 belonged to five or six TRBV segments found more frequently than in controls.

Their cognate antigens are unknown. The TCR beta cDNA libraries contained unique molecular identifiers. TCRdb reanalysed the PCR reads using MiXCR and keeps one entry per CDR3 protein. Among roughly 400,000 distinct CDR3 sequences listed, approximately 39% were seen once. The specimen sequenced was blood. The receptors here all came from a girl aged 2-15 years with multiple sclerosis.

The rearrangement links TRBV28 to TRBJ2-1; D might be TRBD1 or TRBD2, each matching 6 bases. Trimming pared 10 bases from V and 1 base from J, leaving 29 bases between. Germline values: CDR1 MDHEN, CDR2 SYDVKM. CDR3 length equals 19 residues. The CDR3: CATRRRGRPGAGSYNEQFF. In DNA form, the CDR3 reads TGTGCCACTAGACGACGTGGACGGCCGGGGGCTGGGTCCTACAATGAGCAGTTCTTC.

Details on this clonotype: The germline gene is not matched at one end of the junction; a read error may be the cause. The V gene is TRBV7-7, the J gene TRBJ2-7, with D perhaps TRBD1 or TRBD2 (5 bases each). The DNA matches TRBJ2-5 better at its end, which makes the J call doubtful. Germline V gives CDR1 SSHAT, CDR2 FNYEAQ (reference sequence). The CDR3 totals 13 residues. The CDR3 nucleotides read TGTACCAGCAGCTTATCAGGGAGAGAGACCCAGTACTTC. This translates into CTSSLSGRETQYF.

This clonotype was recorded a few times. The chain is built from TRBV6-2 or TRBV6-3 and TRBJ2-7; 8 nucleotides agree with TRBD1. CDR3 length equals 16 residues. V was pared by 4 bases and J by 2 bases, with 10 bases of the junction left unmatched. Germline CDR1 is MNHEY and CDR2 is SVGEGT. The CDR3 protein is CASSWPRDRTTYEQYF. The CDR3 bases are TGTGCCAGCAGTTGGCCGAGGGACAGGACAACCTACGAGCAGTACTTC.

The CDR3 protein is CASSVGTPYGYTF. As DNA, the CDR3 is TGCGCCAGCAGCGTCGGGACACCGTATGGCTACACCTTC. The rearrangement joins TRBV5-1 to TRBJ1-2; maybe TRBD1 (6 bases). The V and J ends lost 4 bases and 5 bases respectively, with 12 bases between them. Germline assignment: CDR1 SGHRS and CDR2 YFSETQ. The CDR3 has 13 amino acids.

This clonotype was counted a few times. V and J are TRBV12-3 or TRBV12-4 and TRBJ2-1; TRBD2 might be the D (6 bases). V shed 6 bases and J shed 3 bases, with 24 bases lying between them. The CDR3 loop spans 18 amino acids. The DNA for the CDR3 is TGTGCCAGCAGCAAAATTGGGGGGAGAGCTACGGTCTACAATGAGCAGTTCTTC. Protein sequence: CASSKIGGRATVYNEQFF.

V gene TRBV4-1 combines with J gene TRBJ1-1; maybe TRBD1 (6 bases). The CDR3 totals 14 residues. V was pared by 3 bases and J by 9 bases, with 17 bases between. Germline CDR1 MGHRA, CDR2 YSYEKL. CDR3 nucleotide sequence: TGCGCCAGCAGCCAGAAACCGACCGGGACACAAGCTTTCTTT. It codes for CASSQKPTGTQAFF.

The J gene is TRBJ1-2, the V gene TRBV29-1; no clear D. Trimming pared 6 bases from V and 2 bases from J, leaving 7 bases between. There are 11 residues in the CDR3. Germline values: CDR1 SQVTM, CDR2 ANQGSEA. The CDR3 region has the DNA TGCAGCGTAACAGAAAACTATGGCTACACCTTC. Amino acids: CSVTENYGYTF.

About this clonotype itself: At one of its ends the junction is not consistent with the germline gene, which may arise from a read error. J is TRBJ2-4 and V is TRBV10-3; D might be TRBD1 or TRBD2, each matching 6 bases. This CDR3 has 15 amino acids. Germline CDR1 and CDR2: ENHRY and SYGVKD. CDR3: CAISKSKGGGDIQYF. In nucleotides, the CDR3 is TGTGCCATCAGTAAGTCGAAGGGGGGCGGGGACATTCAGTACTTC.

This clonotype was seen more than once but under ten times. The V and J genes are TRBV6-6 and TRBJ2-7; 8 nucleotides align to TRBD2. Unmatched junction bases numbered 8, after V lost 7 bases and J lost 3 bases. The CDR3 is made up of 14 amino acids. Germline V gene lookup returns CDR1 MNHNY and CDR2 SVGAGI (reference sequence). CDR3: CASNLAGSHYEQYF. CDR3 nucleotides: TGTGCCAGCAATTTAGCGGGGAGCCACTACGAGCAGTACTTC.

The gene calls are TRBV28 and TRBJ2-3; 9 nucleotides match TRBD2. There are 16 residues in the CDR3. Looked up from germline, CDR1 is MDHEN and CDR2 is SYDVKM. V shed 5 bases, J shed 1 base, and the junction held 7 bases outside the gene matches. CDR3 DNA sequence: TGTGCCAGCAGTCTCCGACTAGCGGCCGGCACAGATACGCAGTATTTT. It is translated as CASSLRLAAGTDTQYF.

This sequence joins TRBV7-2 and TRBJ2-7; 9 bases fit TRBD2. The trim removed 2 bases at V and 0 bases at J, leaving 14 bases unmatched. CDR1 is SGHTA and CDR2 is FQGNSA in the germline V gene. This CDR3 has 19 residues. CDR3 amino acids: CASSLSGLAGGYSSYEQYF. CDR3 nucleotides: TGTGCCAGCAGCTTATCGGGACTGGCGGGAGGGTATTCCTCCTACGAGCAGTACTTC.

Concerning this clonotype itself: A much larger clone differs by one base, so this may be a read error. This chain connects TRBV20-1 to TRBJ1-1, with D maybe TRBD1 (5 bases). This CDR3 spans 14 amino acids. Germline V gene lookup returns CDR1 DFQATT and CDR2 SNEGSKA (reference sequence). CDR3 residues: CGASSTELNTEAFF. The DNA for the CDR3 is TGCGGTGCGTCCTCGACAGAGTTGAACACTGAAGCTTTCTTT.

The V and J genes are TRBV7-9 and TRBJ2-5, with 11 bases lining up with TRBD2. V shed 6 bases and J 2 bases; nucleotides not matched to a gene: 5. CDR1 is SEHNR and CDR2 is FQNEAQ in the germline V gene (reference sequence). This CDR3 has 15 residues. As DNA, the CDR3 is TGTGCCAGCAGGCGACTAGCGGGGTCACAAGAGACCCAGTACTTC. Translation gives CASRRLAGSQETQYF.

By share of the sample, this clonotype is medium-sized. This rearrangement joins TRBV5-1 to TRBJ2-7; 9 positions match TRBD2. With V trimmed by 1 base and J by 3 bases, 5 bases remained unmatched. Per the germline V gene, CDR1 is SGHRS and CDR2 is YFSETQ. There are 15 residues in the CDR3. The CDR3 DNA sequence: TGCGCCAGCAGCTTGAGAGCGGGGGGCCTCTACGAGCAGTACTTC. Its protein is CASSLRAGGLYEQYF.

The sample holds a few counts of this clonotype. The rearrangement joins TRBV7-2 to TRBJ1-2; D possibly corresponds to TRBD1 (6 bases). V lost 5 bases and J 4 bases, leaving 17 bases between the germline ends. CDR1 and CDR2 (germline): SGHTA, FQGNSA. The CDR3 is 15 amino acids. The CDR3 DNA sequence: TGTGCCAGCAGCCCCCGGGACACAGGACGCTATGGCTACACCTTC. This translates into CASSPRDTGRYGYTF.

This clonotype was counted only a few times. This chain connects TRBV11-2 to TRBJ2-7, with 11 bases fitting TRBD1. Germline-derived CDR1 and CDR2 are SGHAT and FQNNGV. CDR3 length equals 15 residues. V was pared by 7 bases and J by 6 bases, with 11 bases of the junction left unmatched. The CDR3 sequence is CASTPGQGGFSEQYF. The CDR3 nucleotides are TGTGCCAGCACCCCGGGACAGGGGGGTTTCTCCGAGCAGTACTTC.

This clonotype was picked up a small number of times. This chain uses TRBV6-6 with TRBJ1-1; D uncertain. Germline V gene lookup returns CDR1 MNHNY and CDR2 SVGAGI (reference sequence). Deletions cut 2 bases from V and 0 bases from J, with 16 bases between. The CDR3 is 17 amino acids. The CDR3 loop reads CASSYPTTAAMNTEAFF. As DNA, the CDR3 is TGTGCCAGCAGTTACCCGACAACCGCTGCCATGAACACTGAAGCTTTCTTT.

CDR3 nucleotides: TGCAGTGCTCCTCGGGGCCCGAATAGACTCGCCTACGAGCAGTACTTC. This gives the protein CSAPRGPNRLAYEQYF. V usage is TRBV20-1 and J usage is TRBJ2-7, with D perhaps TRBD1 or TRBD2 (5 bases each). CDR1 is DFQATT and CDR2 is SNEGSKA in the germline V gene (reference sequence). With 5 bases removed from V and 2 bases from J, the gap between germline ends came to 22 bases. The CDR3 sequence is 16 residues long.

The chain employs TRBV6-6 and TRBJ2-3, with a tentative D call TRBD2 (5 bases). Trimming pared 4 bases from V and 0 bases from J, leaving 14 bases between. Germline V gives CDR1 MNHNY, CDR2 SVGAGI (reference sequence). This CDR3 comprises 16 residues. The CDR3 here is CASSFGVATSTDTQYF. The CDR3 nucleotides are TGTGCCAGCAGTTTTGGAGTAGCGACTAGCACAGATACGCAGTATTTT.

The CDR3 region has the DNA TGTGCCAGCAGCCTAAGGGCGGCTGAGCAGTTCTTC. Protein: CASSLRAAEQFF. The V call is TRBV3-1, the J call TRBJ2-1, with D unclear. V was shortened by 4 bases and J by 9 bases, with 10 bases between the two germline ends. This CDR3 has 12 residues. CDR1 is LGHDT and CDR2 is YNNKEL in the germline V gene (reference sequence).

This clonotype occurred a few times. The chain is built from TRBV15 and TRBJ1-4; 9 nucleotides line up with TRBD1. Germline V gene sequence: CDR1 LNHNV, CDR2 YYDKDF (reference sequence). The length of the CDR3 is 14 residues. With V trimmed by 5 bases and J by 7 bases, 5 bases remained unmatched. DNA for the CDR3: TGTGCCACCAGCCGTACAGGGGGCGGTGAAAAACTGTTTTTT. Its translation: CATSRTGGGEKLFF.

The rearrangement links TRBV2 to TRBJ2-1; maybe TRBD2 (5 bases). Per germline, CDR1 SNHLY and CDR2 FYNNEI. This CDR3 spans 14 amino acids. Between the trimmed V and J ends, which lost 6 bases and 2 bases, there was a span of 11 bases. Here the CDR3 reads CASRPGLAYNEQFF. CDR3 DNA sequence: TGTGCCAGCAGGCCGGGATTAGCCTACAATGAGCAGTTCTTC. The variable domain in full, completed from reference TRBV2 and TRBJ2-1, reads EPEVTQTPSHQVTQMGQEVILRCVPISNHLYFYWYRQILGQKVEFLVSFYNNEISEKSEIFDDQFSVERPDGSNFTLKIRSTKLEDSAMYFCASRPGLAYNEQFFGPGTRLTVL.

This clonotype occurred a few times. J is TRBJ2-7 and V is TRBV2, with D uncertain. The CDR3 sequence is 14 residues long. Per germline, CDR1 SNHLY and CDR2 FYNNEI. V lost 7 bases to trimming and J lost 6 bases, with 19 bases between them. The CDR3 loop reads CASNMWKETPEQYF. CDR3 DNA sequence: TGTGCCAGCAATATGTGGAAAGAAACCCCCGAGCAGTACTTC.

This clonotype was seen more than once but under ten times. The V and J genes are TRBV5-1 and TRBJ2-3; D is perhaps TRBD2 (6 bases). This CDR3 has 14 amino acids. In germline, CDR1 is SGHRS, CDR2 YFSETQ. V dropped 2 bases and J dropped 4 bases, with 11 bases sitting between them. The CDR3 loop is CASSFGGRPDTQYF. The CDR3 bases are TGCGCCAGCAGCTTCGGGGGAAGGCCAGATACGCAGTATTTT.

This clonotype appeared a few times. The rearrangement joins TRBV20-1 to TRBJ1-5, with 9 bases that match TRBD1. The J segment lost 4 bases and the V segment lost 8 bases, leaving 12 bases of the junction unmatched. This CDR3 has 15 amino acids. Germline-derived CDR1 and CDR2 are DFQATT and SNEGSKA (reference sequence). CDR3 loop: CSTPRAGTGNQPQHF. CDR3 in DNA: TGCAGTACGCCGAGGGCCGGGACAGGGAATCAGCCCCAGCATTTT.